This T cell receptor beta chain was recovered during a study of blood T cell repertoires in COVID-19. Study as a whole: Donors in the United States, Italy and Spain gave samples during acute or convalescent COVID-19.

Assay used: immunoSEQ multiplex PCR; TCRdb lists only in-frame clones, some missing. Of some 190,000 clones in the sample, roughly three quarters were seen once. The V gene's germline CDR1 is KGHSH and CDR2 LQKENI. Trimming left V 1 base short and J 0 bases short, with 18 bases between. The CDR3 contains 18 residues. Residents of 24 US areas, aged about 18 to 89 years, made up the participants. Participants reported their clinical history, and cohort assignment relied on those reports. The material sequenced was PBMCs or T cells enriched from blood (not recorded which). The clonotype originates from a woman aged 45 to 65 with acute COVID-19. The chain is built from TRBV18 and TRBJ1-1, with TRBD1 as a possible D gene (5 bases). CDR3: CASSPLSSGGGMNTEAFF. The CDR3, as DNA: TGTGCCAGCTCACCACTTTCTAGCGGGGGAGGCATGAACACTGAAGCTTTCTTT.